Listed here are 6 T cell receptor beta chains from one sample, sequenced in a study of shared clonotypes between healthy human individuals. Some clones are missing from TCRdb's copy, which holds only in-frame ones; the method was immunoSEQ multiplex PCR. The repertoire has just over 2,000,000 clones, approximately 94% of them found once; the top ten carry 0.85% to 1.2%. CD45RO-negative cells were positively selected for CCR7, leaving out terminally differentiated effector memory CD45RA+ cells. The sample consisted of naive CD8+ T cells sorted from blood. The receptors stem from a man between 18 and 35 years old in good health.

This chain uses TRBV13 with TRBJ2-7; perhaps TRBD1 as D (6 bases). V lost 5 bases and J lost 0, with 14 bases in between. This CDR3 contains 15 residues. Germline values: CDR1 PRHDT, CDR2 FYEKMQ (reference sequence). The CDR3 spells CASSPRGAGSYEQYF. In nucleotides, the CDR3 is TGTGCCAGCAGCCCCAGGGGTGCAGGCTCCTACGAGCAGTACTTC. The entire variable domain, with the rest obtained from reference TRBV13 and TRBJ2-7, is as follows: AAGVIQSPRHLIKEKRETATLKCYPIPRHDTVYWYQQGPGQDPQFLISFYEKMQSDKGSIPDRFSAQQFSDYHSELNMSSLELGDSALYFCASSPRGAGSYEQYFGPGTRLTVT.

Worth noting for this clone: The same CDR3 arises from other DNA sequences in this sample as well. V gene TRBV7-6 combines with J gene TRBJ2-3, with D possibly matching TRBD1 (6 bases). CDR1 SGHVS and CDR2 FNYEAQ come from the germline V gene. Trimming shortened V by 1 base and J by 2 bases, and 10 bases separated the two germline ends. The CDR3 contains 15 residues. The CDR3 region is CASSLGGGATDTQYF. The CDR3 coding sequence is TGTGCCAGCAGCTTAGGTGGGGGCGCCACAGATACGCAGTATTTT.

This rearrangement joins TRBV11-2 to TRBJ2-1; weak D call: TRBD2 (6 bases). The CDR3 loop spans 16 amino acids. CDR1 and CDR2 (germline): SGHAT, FQNNGV. The V gene lost 1 base and the J gene lost 7 bases, with 17 bases spanning the gap. CDR3 DNA sequence: TGTGCCAGCAGCTTAGCTCCTAGCGCCAGAGATAATGAGCAGTTCTTC. It is translated as CASSLAPSARDNEQFF.

This clone was seen more than once but under ten times. V usage is TRBV5-1 and J usage is TRBJ2-7, with 10 bases that match TRBD2. The J segment lost 0 bases and the V segment lost 3 bases, leaving 6 bases of the junction unmatched. There are 16 residues in the CDR3. Looked up from germline, CDR1 is SGHRS and CDR2 is YFSETQ. The CDR3 DNA reads TGCGCCAGCAGCTGGACCATAGCGGGGGGCTCCTACGAGCAGTACTTC. Translation gives CASSWTIAGGSYEQYF. Looking up the rest from reference TRBV5-1 and TRBJ2-7 gives the full variable domain: KAGVTQTPRYLIKTRGQQVTLSCSPISGHRSVSWYQQTPGQGLQFLFEYFSETQRNKGNFPGRFSGRQFSNSRSEMNVSTLELGDSALYLCASSWTIAGGSYEQYFGPGTRLTVT.

J is TRBJ2-1 and V is TRBV10-3; 7 nucleotides agree with TRBD1. The CDR3 spans 16 residues. V shed 0 bases and J 1 base; nucleotides not matched to a gene: 3. The germline CDR1 and CDR2 sequences are ENHRY and SYGVKD. This CDR3 reads CAISESEQGSYNEQFF. DNA for the CDR3: TGTGCCATCAGTGAGTCGGAACAGGGGTCCTACAATGAGCAGTTCTTC.

The J gene is TRBJ2-3, the V gene TRBV18; 10 nucleotides line up with TRBD2. V lost 4 bases, J lost 7 bases, and 14 bases stayed unmatched. The CDR3 has 17 amino acids. Germline lookup yields CDR1 KGHSH and CDR2 LQKENI. CDR3 DNA sequence: TGTGCCAGCTCACAGCCCACGGAGCGGGGGGGCCATTATACGCAGTATTTT. It is translated as CASSQPTERGGHYTQYF.